Shown below are 14 T cell receptor beta chains from a single sample sequenced in a study of beta chain features in type 1 diabetes. Expressed TCRB transcripts were sequenced because the isolated RNA had all been reverse transcribed beforehand. Assay: immunoSEQ multiplex PCR; the TCRdb copy retains only in-frame clones and omits some. The sample contains 200,000 to 300,000 clones, about 30% of which appear only once. The sample taken for sequencing was central memory CD4+ T cells from blood. These receptors were collected from a man in his thirties or forties in good health.

Turning to this clone: In the same sample, other DNA sequences code for this CDR3. V and J are TRBV30 and TRBJ2-3; D unresolved. This CDR3 has 13 residues. V shed 0 bases and J shed 0 bases, with 4 bases lying between them. CDR1 and CDR2 from the germline V gene are GTSNPN and SVGIG (reference sequence). CDR3 bases: TGTGCCTGGAGTGTCGGGAGCACAGATACGCAGTATTTT. It codes for CAWSVGSTDTQYF.

The chain uses TRBV7-9 and TRBJ2-4, with TRBD1 matching 7 bases. The junction had 6 bases not matched to a gene; V was cut back by 4 bases and J by 0 bases. Per the germline V gene, CDR1 is SEHNR and CDR2 is FQNEAQ (reference sequence). The CDR3 length is 16 residues. CDR3 residues: CASSWTGSLAKNIQYF. In DNA, the CDR3 is TGTGCCAGCAGCTGGACAGGCAGCCTAGCCAAAAACATTCAGTACTTC.

This clone was observed a few times. The chain carries TRBV5-4 and TRBJ2-7, with a tentative D call TRBD2 (5 bases). V was trimmed by 0 bases and J by 4 bases, leaving 14 bases between them. From germline, CDR1 is SGHNT and CDR2 YYREEE (reference sequence). CDR3 length equals 15 residues. The CDR3, as DNA: TGTGCCAGCAGCTTGGCCGCTGCCGGGATTTACGAGCAGTACTTC. The encoded protein is CASSLAAAGIYEQYF.

This sequence joins TRBV7-2 and TRBJ2-7; no clear D gene. The germline gives CDR1 SGHTA, CDR2 FQGNSA. The CDR3 is 15 amino acids. The V end was cut by 5 bases, the J end by 4 bases, with 18 bases between. CDR3 protein: CASSPLPGAEYEQYF. The CDR3 DNA reads as TGTGCCAGCAGCCCTTTACCGGGCGCAGAGTACGAGCAGTACTTC.

This clone was seen repeatedly, ten times or more. CDR3 residues: CASSPEKAETETQYF. Here the CDR3 DNA reads TGTGCCAGCAGTCCCGAGAAGGCAGAGACGGAGACCCAGTACTTC. The J gene is TRBJ2-5, the V gene TRBV9; D call uncertain. Deletions cut 5 bases from V and 5 bases from J, with 19 bases between. The CDR3 is 15 amino acids. The germline V gene encodes CDR1 SGDLS and CDR2 YYNGEE.

This clone appeared a few times. The V call is TRBV6-5, the J call TRBJ2-3, with 12 bases identical to TRBD1. The CDR3 covers 15 residues. The junction had 7 bases not matched to a gene; V was cut back by 4 bases and J by 8 bases. Germline CDR1 and CDR2: MNHEY and SVGAGI. Written as DNA, the CDR3 is TGTGCCAGCAGTTCCCGGGACAGGGGGCCGGGTACGCAGTATTTT. This codes for CASSSRDRGPGTQYF.

This clone was counted many times. The chain joins TRBV4-3 to TRBJ2-7; tentatively, D is TRBD1 (6 bases). CDR3 length: 14 residues. V dropped 2 bases and J dropped 3 bases, with 11 bases sitting between them. From germline, CDR1 is LGHNA and CDR2 YSLEER. The CDR3 DNA reads as TGCGCCAGCAGCCAAATGACAGGAGGCTACGAGCAGTACTTC. Residues: CASSQMTGGYEQYF.

The J gene is TRBJ2-7, the V gene TRBV7-8; TRBD2 might be the D (6 bases). The CDR3 covers 19 residues. Deletions cut 2 bases from V and 7 bases from J, with 30 bases between. CDR1 and CDR2 (germline): SGHVS, FQNEAQ. CDR3 sequence (DNA): TGTGCCAGCAGCTTAACAAGACTGCAGGCCGGAGGCGGGGTACGAGAGCAGTACTTC. It encodes CASSLTRLQAGGGVREQYF.

V and J are TRBV7-9 and TRBJ1-1; the match to TRBD1 covers 10 bases. Germline trimming cut 4 bases from V and 5 bases from J; bases unmatched to any gene: 4. CDR1 SEHNR and CDR2 FQNEAQ come from the germline V gene (reference sequence). CDR3 size: 14 residues. As DNA, the CDR3 is TGTGCCAGCAGCTCAGGACAGGGGGAGACTGAAGCTTTCTTT. Its translation is CASSSGQGETEAFF.

This clone was found a few times. The rearrangement links TRBV9 to TRBJ2-3; D is undetermined. The CDR3 spans 14 residues. V lost 3 bases, J lost 6 bases, and 14 bases lay in between. Germline V lookup: CDR1 SGDLS, CDR2 YYNGEE. The CDR3 region has the DNA TGTGCCAGCAGCGCCGACCCGGCCCCCGATACGCAGTATTTT. Residues: CASSADPAPDTQYF.

The chain has TRBV15 and TRBJ2-5, with 10 bases identical to TRBD1. Trimming removed 8 bases from V and 5 bases from J; junction bases left unmatched: 5. Germline V gene data show CDR1 as LNHNV and CDR2 as YYDKDF (reference sequence). CDR3 length equals 13 residues. The CDR3 loop reads CATGTGDRETQYF. CDR3 in DNA: TGTGCCACCGGGACAGGGGATCGGGAGACCCAGTACTTC.

This clone was seen more than once but under ten times. This sequence joins TRBV2 and TRBJ2-7; D call uncertain. V was shortened by 2 bases and J by 0 bases, with 8 bases between the two germline ends. The germline gives CDR1 SNHLY, CDR2 FYNNEI. CDR3 size: 14 residues. The CDR3, as DNA: TGTGCCAGCAGTGAACGGTGGAGCTCCTACGAGCAGTACTTC. Encoded protein: CASSERWSSYEQYF.

At least ten counts were recorded for this clone. V is TRBV7-2 and J is TRBJ2-1; weak D call: TRBD2 (5 bases). V gave up 3 bases and J gave up 7 bases, with 13 bases separating them. CDR1 and CDR2 (germline): SGHTA, FQGNSA. This CDR3 is 14 amino acids long. CDR3: CASSLRAKENEQFF. CDR3 nucleotides: TGTGCCAGCAGCTTGAGGGCCAAAGAGAATGAGCAGTTCTTC.

The chain recombines TRBV15 with TRBJ1-2; D unresolved. Trimming removed 0 bases from V and 4 bases from J, with 12 bases in between. Germline loops: CDR1 LNHNV, CDR2 YYDKDF (reference sequence). The CDR3 covers 15 residues. The CDR3 reads CATSRDGTLSYGYTF. CDR3 nucleotide sequence: TGTGCCACCAGCAGAGATGGTACTTTATCCTATGGCTACACCTTC.